Below are 7 T cell receptor beta chains sequenced from a single sample in a study of blood T cell repertoires in COVID-19 (TCRdb year 2020). The protocol used for the library was the immunoSEQ multiplex PCR assay. TCRdb took over this immuneACCESS table, retaining in-frame rearrangements with V and J assigned. Such tables are incomplete; in checked studies, under half of the missing clones stem from an unresolved V gene, and the remainder is unexplained. This sample is represented by under 300,000 clones; nearly 90% of them were singletons. Clones ranked in the top ten supply 2% to 2.5% of the sample. The sequencing input was peripheral blood. All receptors come from a woman aged 35 to 49 who had recovered from COVID-19.

The gene calls are TRBV6-6 and TRBJ2-5; 7 positions match TRBD2. The CDR3 length is 16 residues. The germline CDR1 and CDR2 sequences are MNHNY and SVGAGI (reference sequence). J gave up 2 bases and V 0 bases, and 6 bases lay outside the gene matches. The CDR3 protein is CASSYSGSGPQETQYF. In DNA, the CDR3 is TGTGCCAGCAGTTACTCGGGTAGCGGGCCGCAAGAGACCCAGTACTTC.

This clone showed up just once. The V gene is TRBV19, the J gene TRBJ1-2; 9 bases are a match to TRBD1. Germline CDR1 and CDR2: LNHDA and SQIVND (reference sequence). The CDR3 runs to 12 residues. The J segment lost 14 bases and the V segment lost 4 bases, leaving 8 bases of the junction unmatched. The CDR3 DNA reads as TGTGCCAGTAGTACAACAGGGGGCGCGAGGACCTTC. It yields the protein CASSTTGGARTF.

The chain joins TRBV3-1 (or the pseudogene TRBV3-2) to TRBJ1-5, with D unclear. V was pared by 3 bases and J by 2 bases, with 11 bases between. The CDR3 length is 15 residues. Germline assignment: CDR1 LGHDT and CDR2 YNNKEL (reference sequence). CDR3 DNA sequence: TGTGCCAGCAGCCAGCAGGTTAGCGGCAATCAGCCCCAGCATTTT. As protein: CASSQQVSGNQPQHF.

This chain joins TRBV5-1 and TRBJ1-2; 8 bases map to TRBD1. V dropped 3 bases and J dropped 2; count of bases not matched to a gene: 9. In germline, CDR1 is SGHRS, CDR2 YFSETQ. This CDR3 spans 16 amino acids. CDR3 protein: CASSSGTGSLNYGYTF. The DNA for the CDR3 is TGCGCCAGCAGCTCTGGGACAGGATCTCTCAACTATGGCTACACCTTC.

The V call is TRBV5-5, the J call TRBJ2-3; TRBD1 matches 7 bases. V was clipped by 4 bases and J by 0 bases; unmatched bases: 8. The CDR3 contains 16 residues. Germline V gene sequence: CDR1 SGHKS, CDR2 YYEKEE (reference sequence). The DNA for the CDR3 is TGTGCCAGCAGCCTCCCGACAGGGATGAGCACAGATACGCAGTATTTT. Protein: CASSLPTGMSTDTQYF.

The chain uses TRBV28 and TRBJ1-5; D might be TRBD1 (5 bases). The length of the CDR3 is 17 residues. Germline loops: CDR1 MDHEN, CDR2 SYDVKM. The V and J ends lost 4 bases and 5 bases respectively, with 21 bases between them. The CDR3 loop is CASSSRAGGWFHQPQHF. The CDR3 nucleotides read TGTGCCAGCAGTTCAAGGGCCGGGGGGTGGTTCCATCAGCCCCAGCATTTT.

This chain links TRBV27 with TRBJ1-6; TRBD1 might be the D (6 bases). CDR1 is MNHEY and CDR2 is SMNVEV in the germline V gene (reference sequence). This CDR3 is 14 amino acids long. The ends were cut back, 7 bases at V and 7 bases at J, with 14 bases in the middle. The CDR3 region has the DNA TGTGCCAGCACCGCACAGGGTGGCAATTCACCCCTCCACTTT. As protein: CASTAQGGNSPLHF.